This TCR beta chain was captured in a study of long-term antiretroviral therapy in people with HIV. Study-wide findings and caveats: Post-ART, diversity grew, though it stayed under transplant donor control levels.

V was cut by 5 bases and J by 0 bases, with 20 bases left in between. In germline, CDR1 is SGHVS, CDR2 FQNEAQ. The CDR3 sequence is 19 residues long. A note on this clone: As yet, its antigen is unknown.

The assay used was immunoSEQ (version v3.0), run at survey level. A per-sample goal of roughly 40,000-50,000 T-cell genomes was targeted by sequencing. Data came from immunoSEQ multiplex PCR; TCRdb stores just in-frame clones and leaves some out. The sample has about 27,000 clones; around four fifths are singletons. The gene calls are TRBV7-8 and TRBJ1-6, with a possible D match to TRBD1 (5 bases). Sequences were derived from unsorted PBMCs, sampled 0.8 years before starting antiretroviral therapy. The TCR was taken from a man between 18 and 35 years old with HIV. CDR3 coding DNA: TGTGCCAGCAGCGGGGGGGGAAGGAGCCAAGGCTCCTATAATTCACCCCTCCACTTT. Protein: CASSGGGRSQGSYNSPLHF.